This T cell receptor beta chain was profiled in a study of CD8 T cells in ankylosing spondylitis (dated by TCRdb to 2015 to 2018). Some background on the complete study: To find TCR variants linked to disease, the study profiled T cell receptor beta repertoires in ankylosing spondylitis patients and healthy donors. The full study cohort comprised around 23 ankylosing spondylitis patients and about a hundred healthy donors. Peripheral blood was sampled, and synovial fluid was also collected from ankylosing spondylitis patients.

This clonotype has ten or more counts. Its antigen has not been determined. The input lacks base qualities; no much larger clone sits a single base away. Paper-wide results and their limitations: A CD8+ phenotype was shown by the disease-linked clones, which were found at relatively low frequencies in peripheral blood. Some motif variants were previously reported in synovial fluid and blood of reactive arthritis patients, suggesting common disease-initiation mechanisms. Blood from ankylosing spondylitis patients appeared to be characterized by a TCR beta motif made up of under ten highly homologous amino acid variants. According to the report, matched synovial fluid samples from ankylosing spondylitis patients were significantly enriched for the disease-linked clones.

CDR1 and CDR2, looked up from the germline V gene (reference sequence), are SEHNR and FQNEAQ. The CDR3 contains 16 residues, cysteine and phenylalanine counted. Of all the DNA, just the CDR3 is kept, 48 bases in frame from base 1. V drops 1 base and J drops 1 base, leaving 13 bases in between. For sequencing, an Illumina HiSeq 2500 was employed. Quantitative 5'-RACE with molecular barcodes was used to prepare TCR beta libraries. Per the authors' processing: A new computational method, built on a probabilistic model of VDJ rearrangement, was used to identify disease-linked TCR variants. Using fastp trimming at Q25 and MiXCR clonotype assembly, TCRdb reanalyzed the public sequencing data and kept in-frame beta chains. Under each unique CDR3 protein, matching rows form one entry showing the most common genes and DNA. The V and J calls and clone size come from TCRdb's table, not from the authors' own analysis. Present in this sample are under 150,000 distinct CDR3 sequences, roughly 8.4% of which were seen just once. The ten largest account for 7.3% of the sample.

For each ankylosing spondylitis patient, the synovial fluid sample was matched to a blood sample from that same patient. The TCR comes from a male donor with ankylosing spondylitis. The chain uses TRBV7-9 and TRBJ1-2; too little of a D gene remains to name it. The sequenced sample was synovial fluid, either unsorted or a sorted T cell fraction (not recorded which). CDR3 region: CASSLVWGSINYGYTF. The bases are TGTGCCAGCAGCTTAGTCTGGGGATCTATTAACTATGGCTACACCTTC.